The entry that follows covers one TCR beta chain sequence. The repertoire was sequenced with immunoSEQ multiplex PCR; TCRdb's copy has only in-frame clones and lacks some. Here the sample spans about 18,000 clones, about 84% being singletons. These data belong to a study of T cell clonotyping in hematopoietic cell transplantation. CDR1 and CDR2 from the germline V gene are KGHSH and LQKENI. CDR3 length: 15 amino acids. V lost 2 bases and J lost 0, with 10 bases in between. Time point: recipient sample about 28 days before transplant, after cytoreduction. This chain joins TRBV18 and TRBJ1-2; the D is unclear. The receptor comes from a man aged 45-60 years with acute myeloid leukemia. Some clones in this sample may be carry-over from other donors' samples. The sequencing used peripheral blood mononuclear cells, collected before stem cell transplant. CDR3 sequence reads: CASSPSPSPNYGYTF. CDR3 DNA: TGTGCCAGCTCACCATCTCCAAGTCCTAACTATGGCTACACCTTC.